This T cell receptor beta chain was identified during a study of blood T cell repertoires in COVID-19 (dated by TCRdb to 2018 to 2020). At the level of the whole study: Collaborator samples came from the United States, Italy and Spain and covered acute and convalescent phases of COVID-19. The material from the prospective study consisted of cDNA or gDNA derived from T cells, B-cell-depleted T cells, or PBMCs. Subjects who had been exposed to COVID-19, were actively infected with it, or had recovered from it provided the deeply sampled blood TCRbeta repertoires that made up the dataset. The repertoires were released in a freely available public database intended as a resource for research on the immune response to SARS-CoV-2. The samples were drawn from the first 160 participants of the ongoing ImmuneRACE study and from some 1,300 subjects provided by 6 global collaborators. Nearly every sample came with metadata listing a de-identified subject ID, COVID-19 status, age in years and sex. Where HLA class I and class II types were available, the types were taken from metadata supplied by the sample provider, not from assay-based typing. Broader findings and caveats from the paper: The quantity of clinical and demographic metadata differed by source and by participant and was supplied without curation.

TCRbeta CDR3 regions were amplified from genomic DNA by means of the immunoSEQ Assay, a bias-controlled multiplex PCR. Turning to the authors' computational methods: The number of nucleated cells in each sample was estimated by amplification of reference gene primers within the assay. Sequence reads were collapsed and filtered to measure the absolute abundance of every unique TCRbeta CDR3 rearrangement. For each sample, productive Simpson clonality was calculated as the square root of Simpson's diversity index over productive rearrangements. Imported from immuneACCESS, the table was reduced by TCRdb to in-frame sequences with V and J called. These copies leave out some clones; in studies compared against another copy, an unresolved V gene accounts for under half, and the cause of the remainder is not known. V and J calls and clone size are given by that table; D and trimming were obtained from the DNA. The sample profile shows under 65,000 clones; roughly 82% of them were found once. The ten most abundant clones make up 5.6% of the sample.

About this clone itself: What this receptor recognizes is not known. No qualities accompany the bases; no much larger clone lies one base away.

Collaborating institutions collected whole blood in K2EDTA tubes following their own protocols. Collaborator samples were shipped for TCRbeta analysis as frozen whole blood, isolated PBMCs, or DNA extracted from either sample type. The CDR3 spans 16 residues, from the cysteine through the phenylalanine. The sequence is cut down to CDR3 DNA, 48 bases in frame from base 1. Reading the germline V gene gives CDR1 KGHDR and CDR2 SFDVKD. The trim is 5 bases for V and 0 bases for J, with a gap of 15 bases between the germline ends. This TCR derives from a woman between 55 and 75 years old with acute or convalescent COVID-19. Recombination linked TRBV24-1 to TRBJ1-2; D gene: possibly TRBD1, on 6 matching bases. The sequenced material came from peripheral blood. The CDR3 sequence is CATSGQDLVTNYGYTF. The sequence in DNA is TGTGCCACCAGTGGACAGGACCTCGTTACTAACTATGGCTACACCTTC.